Sequencing of this T cell receptor beta chain was carried out in a study of cytomegalovirus exposure and HLA in healthy donors. Study results and limitations: Roughly even sequencing depth across donors was the assumption behind the presence/absence analyses. Rates of TCR association differed by HLA locus in a later analysis, with DRB1 highest and HLA-C lowest.

This clone was seen just once. Its antigen is not known. With V trimmed by 5 bases and J by 0 bases, 6 bases remained unmatched. This CDR3 comprises 17 residues. In germline, CDR1 is WNHNN, CDR2 SYGVQD (reference sequence). PCR primers comprised 60 Vbeta and 13 Jbeta primers. Profiled with immunoSEQ multiplex PCR; TCRdb holds only in-frame clones, not every one. Here the sample spans some 160,000 clones, about 72% being singletons. The TCR originated in a man aged 35 to 55 in good health and CMV-seronegative. The rearrangement links TRBV10-1 to TRBJ2-3, with 12 positions matching TRBD2. Input material: PBMCs. DNA for the CDR3: TGCGCCAGCAGTCTCGGACTAGCGGGAACTAGCACAGATACGCAGTATTTT. Its protein product is CASSLGLAGTSTDTQYF.